What follows are 24 T cell receptor beta chains derived from one specimen sequenced in a study of cytomegalovirus exposure and HLA in healthy donors. Primers for the PCR totalled 60 Vbeta and 13 Jbeta. The assay was immunoSEQ multiplex PCR, and TCRdb's table has in-frame clones only and misses some. The sample records under 65,000 clones, approximately 81% being singletons. Sequenced input: PBMCs. These receptor sequences come from a woman aged 18-29 years in good health and CMV-seronegative.

In its sample, this clone was seen a few times. This chain connects TRBV2 to TRBJ2-7; D perhaps matches TRBD1 (5 bases). Germline values: CDR1 SNHLY, CDR2 FYNNEI. This CDR3 comprises 11 residues. The germline V and J ends were trimmed by 6 bases and 10 bases, with 13 bases remaining between them. The CDR3 here is CASSLQGDQYF. As DNA, the CDR3 is TGTGCCAGCAGCCTGCAGGGTGATCAGTACTTC.

This clone was recorded once. This chain joins TRBV11-2 and TRBJ1-2, with a tentative D call TRBD1 (5 bases). The germline gives CDR1 SGHAT, CDR2 FQNNGV. The CDR3 sequence is 19 residues long. With 0 bases removed from V and 2 bases from J, the gap between germline ends came to 22 bases. The CDR3 spells CASSLDTPGLAGLNYGYTF. The CDR3 DNA reads as TGTGCCAGCAGCTTAGATACGCCAGGCTTGGCAGGGTTAAACTATGGCTACACCTTC.

This sequence joins TRBV29-1 and TRBJ2-6, with D maybe TRBD1 (6 bases). V was shortened by 3 bases and J by 4 bases, with 13 bases between the two germline ends. The CDR3 covers 15 residues. Looked up from germline, CDR1 is SQVTM and CDR2 is ANQGSEA. The CDR3 sequence is CSVDLGAGGANVLTF. The CDR3 DNA follows: TGCAGCGTTGATTTGGGGGCGGGCGGGGCCAACGTCCTGACTTTC.

This chain uses TRBV6-4 with TRBJ2-3; the match to TRBD2 covers 14 bases. V was pared by 0 bases and J by 4 bases, with 0 bases of the junction left unmatched. CDR3 length: 16 residues. The germline V gene has CDR1 MRHNA and CDR2 SNTAGT. This CDR3 reads CASSDSGLAGADTQYF. CDR3 coding DNA: TGTGCCAGCAGTGACTCGGGACTAGCGGGAGCAGATACGCAGTATTTT.

This chain uses TRBV6-5 with TRBJ1-2, with 9 bases that match TRBD1. Germline assignment: CDR1 MNHEY and CDR2 SVGAGI. CDR3 size: 16 residues. The J segment lost 7 bases and the V segment lost 2 bases, leaving 11 bases of the junction unmatched. The CDR3 loop reads CASSYGNGQGIFGYTF. The CDR3 nucleotides are TGTGCCAGCAGTTACGGGAATGGACAGGGGATTTTTGGCTACACCTTC.

This clone was seen just once. The genes are TRBV5-6 and TRBJ2-7; weak D call: TRBD1 (5 bases). Looked up from germline, CDR1 is SGHDT and CDR2 is YYEEEE. CDR3 length: 15 residues. V was clipped by 2 bases and J by 2 bases, with 14 bases between them. CDR3 nucleotide sequence: TGTGCCAGCAGCTTATCCTGGGGCGGTGCCTACGAGCAGTACTTC. It specifies CASSLSWGGAYEQYF.

The V gene is TRBV7-3, the J gene TRBJ2-3; 10 bases match TRBD2. The length of the CDR3 is 15 residues. The V gene end was trimmed by 6 bases and the J gene end by 5 bases; junction bases not matched to a gene: 8. Germline V gives CDR1 SGHTA, CDR2 FQGTGA. CDR3 region: CASRRGAGGLDTQYF. In DNA form, the CDR3 reads TGTGCCAGCAGGCGTGGAGCGGGAGGGCTAGATACGCAGTATTTT.

The chain combines TRBV10-3 with TRBJ1-2; weak D call: TRBD1 (6 bases). The CDR3 consists of 12 residues. Trimming cost V 9 bases and J 7 bases, with 15 bases left between them. The germline V gene encodes CDR1 ENHRY and CDR2 SYGVKD. The CDR3 region is CAIQRGASGYTF. The CDR3 DNA follows: TGTGCCATACAACGGGGGGCGAGTGGCTACACCTTC.

The table lists this clone with a few counts. The chain employs TRBV5-4 and TRBJ1-1, with a possible D match to TRBD1 (5 bases). The V gene lost 2 bases and the J gene lost 1 base, with 9 bases spanning the gap. Germline V gene data show CDR1 as SGHNT and CDR2 as YYREEE (reference sequence). This CDR3 is built from 14 residues. CDR3 residues: CASSFTTGNTEAFF. CDR3 nucleotides: TGTGCCAGCAGCTTTACCACAGGGAACACTGAAGCTTTCTTT.

The chain has TRBV7-2 and TRBJ2-3; 12 bases fit TRBD2. This CDR3 has 16 amino acids. The ends lost 4 bases at V and 1 base at J; junction bases unmatched: 3. Germline loops: CDR1 SGHTA, CDR2 FQGNSA. The CDR3 region has the DNA TGTGCCAGCAGCTCCCGACTAGCGGGGGGCACAGATACGCAGTATTTT. Translating gives CASSSRLAGGTDTQYF.

V and J are TRBV30 and TRBJ2-1; D not resolved. CDR3 length equals 13 residues. Per germline, CDR1 GTSNPN and CDR2 SVGIG (reference sequence). Trimming left V 3 bases short and J 0 bases short, with 6 bases between. CDR3 sequence: CAWRVSSYNEQFF. CDR3 sequence (DNA): TGTGCCTGGAGGGTTAGCTCCTACAATGAGCAGTTCTTC.

This rearrangement joins TRBV29-1 to TRBJ2-3, with a weak D call TRBD2 (6 bases). V was shortened by 6 bases and J by 0 bases, with 19 bases between the two germline ends. The CDR3 has 16 residues. CDR1 and CDR2 (germline): SQVTM, ANQGSEA. The CDR3 loop reads CSVWGDATPSTDTQYF. The CDR3 nucleotides read TGCAGCGTGTGGGGGGACGCAACCCCTAGCACAGATACGCAGTATTTT.

With regard to this clone: The junction and the germline gene differ at one end; a read error may be behind it. CDR3 sequence reads: CASSLGGSPAKNSQYF. The CDR3 DNA reads TGTGCCAGCAGCTTGGGTGGGTCACCAGCCAAAAACAGTCAGTACTTC. The chain is built from TRBV5-4 and TRBJ2-4; no firm D call. This CDR3 spans 16 amino acids. CDR1 is SGHNT, CDR2 YYREEE, per germline (reference sequence).

This sequence joins TRBV2 and TRBJ2-1, with 12 bases lining up with TRBD2. Trimming cost V 8 bases and J 10 bases; bases outside gene matches: 9. Germline V CDR1 and CDR2: SNHLY, FYNNEI. The CDR3 has 14 amino acids. The DNA for the CDR3 is TGTGCCAGCTTAGCTAGCGGGAGGGGCGGAGAGCAGTTCTTC. Its protein is CASLASGRGGEQFF.

CDR3 in amino acids: CASSLDRGQYF. The CDR3 coding sequence is TGTGCCAGCAGCTTGGACAGGGGACAGTACTTC. This chain joins TRBV5-6 and TRBJ2-7; 7 nucleotides align to TRBD1. Germline-derived CDR1 and CDR2 are SGHDT and YYEEEE. Trimming at V came to 0 bases and at J to 10 bases, leaving 1 base not matched to a gene. The CDR3 loop spans 11 amino acids.

The chain recombines TRBV5-6 with TRBJ2-1; 8 bases are shared with TRBD2. This CDR3 has 15 residues. CDR1 and CDR2 from the germline V gene are SGHDT and YYEEEE. J lost 4 bases, V lost 1 base, and 4 bases had no gene match. The CDR3 sequence: CASSLWGGGYNEQFF. For the CDR3, the DNA is TGTGCCAGCAGCTTGTGGGGCGGGGGGTACAATGAGCAGTTCTTC. The full variable domain, rest sourced from reference TRBV5-6 and TRBJ2-1, is DAGVTQSPTHLIKTRGQQVTLRCSPKSGHDTVSWYQQALGQGPQFIFQYYEEEERQRGNFPDRFSGHQFPNYSSELNVNALLLGDSALYLCASSLWGGGYNEQFFGPGTRLTVL.

The chain recombines TRBV7-9 with TRBJ1-1; 8 bases match TRBD1. CDR1 SEHNR and CDR2 FQNEAQ come from the germline V gene (reference sequence). The CDR3 has 15 amino acids. Unmatched junction bases numbered 5, after V lost 5 bases and J lost 0 bases. This chain's CDR3 is CASSLDRALNTEAFF. The CDR3 DNA sequence: TGTGCCAGCAGCCTGGACAGGGCCCTGAACACTGAAGCTTTCTTT.

This chain links TRBV7-6 with TRBJ2-5, with a tentative D call TRBD2 (5 bases). The CDR3 runs to 13 residues. The ends were cut back, 5 bases at V and 9 bases at J, with 16 bases in the middle. Germline values: CDR1 SGHVS, CDR2 FNYEAQ. CDR3 sequence (DNA): TGTGCCAGCAGCCAGCAACTAGGAAGGGCCCAGTACTTC. The encoded protein is CASSQQLGRAQYF.

The chain combines TRBV7-2 with TRBJ2-2, with D maybe TRBD2 (6 bases). Germline lookup yields CDR1 SGHTA and CDR2 FQGNSA. CDR3 length equals 15 residues. V was pared by 5 bases and J by 9 bases, with 19 bases between. CDR3 bases: TGTGCCAGCAGCCAATCGACCGGAGGGTGGCGGGAGCTGTTTTTT. Translated: CASSQSTGGWRELFF.

This clone was seen a few times. The chain is built from TRBV4-1 and TRBJ2-4; 9 bases are a match to TRBD2. CDR3 length: 14 amino acids. V trimming: 1 base; J trimming: 15 bases; junction bases outside the gene matches: 10. CDR1 MGHRA and CDR2 YSYEKL come from the germline V gene. CDR3: CASSQVMGGRAPYF. CDR3 in DNA: TGCGCCAGCAGCCAAGTAATGGGCGGGAGGGCCCCGTACTTC.

The chain uses TRBV10-3 and TRBJ1-5; perhaps TRBD1 as D (6 bases). The CDR3 is made up of 14 amino acids. Germline CDR1 reads ENHRY; CDR2 reads SYGVKD. The germline V and J ends were trimmed by 11 bases and 1 base, with 15 bases remaining between them. Here the CDR3 reads CAASRQGSNQPQHF. CDR3 DNA sequence: TGTGCCGCCTCTAGGCAGGGGAGCAATCAGCCCCAGCATTTT.

V usage is TRBV29-1 and J usage is TRBJ2-1; TRBD2 agrees at 7 bases. Germline trimming cut 2 bases from V and 9 bases from J; bases unmatched to any gene: 7. The CDR3 covers 13 residues. Per germline, CDR1 SQVTM and CDR2 ANQGSEA. In DNA, the CDR3 is TGCAGCGTTGAAAGGCGGGAGAGGGGTGAGCAGTTCTTC. This codes for CSVERRERGEQFF.

About this clone itself: At one boundary the junction diverges from the germline segment, which might be a read error. The CDR3 sequence is CASSLDGHPYEQYF. CDR3 DNA sequence: TGCGCCAGCAGCTTGGATGGGCACCCCTATGAGCAGTACTTC. The chain couples TRBV5-1 to TRBJ2-7, with D unresolved. The CDR3 spans 14 residues. The germline CDR1 and CDR2 sequences are SGHRS and YFSETQ.

The chain employs TRBV19 and TRBJ1-2; 7 nucleotides line up with TRBD1. This CDR3 spans 15 amino acids. J was trimmed by 4 bases and V by 6 bases; bases with no gene match: 11. CDR1 is LNHDA and CDR2 is SQIVND in the germline V gene (reference sequence). The CDR3 coding sequence is TGTGCCAGTAGCCTTCGGGACAGAGAACGCTATGGCTACACCTTC. It specifies CASSLRDRERYGYTF.